The sample holds one count of the clone carrying this TCR beta chain. With 4 bases clipped from V and 7 bases from J, the junction kept 11 bases outside the gene matches. The length of the CDR3 is 15 residues. Germline V gives CDR1 MDHEN, CDR2 SYDVKM. This record comes from a study of blood T cell repertoires in COVID-19. Across the study: COVID-19 samples collected from the United States, Italy and Spain covered acute and convalescent phases.

The repertoire was sequenced with immunoSEQ multiplex PCR; TCRdb's copy has only in-frame clones and lacks some. The sample records 86,000 or so clones, approximately 79% being singletons. The origin of this receptor is a man between 65 and 80 years old with acute or convalescent COVID-19. The gene calls are TRBV28 and TRBJ2-7, with 9 bases identical to TRBD1. The sequencing input was peripheral blood. The CDR3 protein is CASSSPGQGVSEQYV. CDR3 in DNA: TGTGCCAGCAGTTCACCGGGACAGGGAGTCAGTGAGCAGTACGTC.